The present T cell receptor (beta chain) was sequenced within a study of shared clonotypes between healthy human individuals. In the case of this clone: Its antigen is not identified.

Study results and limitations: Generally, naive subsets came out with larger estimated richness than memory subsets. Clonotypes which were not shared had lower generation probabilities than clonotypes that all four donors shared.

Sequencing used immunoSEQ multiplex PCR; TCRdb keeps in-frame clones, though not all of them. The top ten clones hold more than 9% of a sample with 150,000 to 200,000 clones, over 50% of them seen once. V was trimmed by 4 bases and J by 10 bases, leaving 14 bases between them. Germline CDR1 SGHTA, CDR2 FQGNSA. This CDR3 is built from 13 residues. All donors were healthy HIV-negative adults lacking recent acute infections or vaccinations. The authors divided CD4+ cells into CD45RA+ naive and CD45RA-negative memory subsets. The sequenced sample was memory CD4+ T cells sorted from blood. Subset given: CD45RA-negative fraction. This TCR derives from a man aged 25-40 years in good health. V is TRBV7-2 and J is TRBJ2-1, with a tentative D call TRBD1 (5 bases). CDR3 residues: CASSSLGVGEQFF. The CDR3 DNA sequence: TGTGCCAGCAGCTCCCTAGGGGTTGGGGAGCAGTTCTTC.